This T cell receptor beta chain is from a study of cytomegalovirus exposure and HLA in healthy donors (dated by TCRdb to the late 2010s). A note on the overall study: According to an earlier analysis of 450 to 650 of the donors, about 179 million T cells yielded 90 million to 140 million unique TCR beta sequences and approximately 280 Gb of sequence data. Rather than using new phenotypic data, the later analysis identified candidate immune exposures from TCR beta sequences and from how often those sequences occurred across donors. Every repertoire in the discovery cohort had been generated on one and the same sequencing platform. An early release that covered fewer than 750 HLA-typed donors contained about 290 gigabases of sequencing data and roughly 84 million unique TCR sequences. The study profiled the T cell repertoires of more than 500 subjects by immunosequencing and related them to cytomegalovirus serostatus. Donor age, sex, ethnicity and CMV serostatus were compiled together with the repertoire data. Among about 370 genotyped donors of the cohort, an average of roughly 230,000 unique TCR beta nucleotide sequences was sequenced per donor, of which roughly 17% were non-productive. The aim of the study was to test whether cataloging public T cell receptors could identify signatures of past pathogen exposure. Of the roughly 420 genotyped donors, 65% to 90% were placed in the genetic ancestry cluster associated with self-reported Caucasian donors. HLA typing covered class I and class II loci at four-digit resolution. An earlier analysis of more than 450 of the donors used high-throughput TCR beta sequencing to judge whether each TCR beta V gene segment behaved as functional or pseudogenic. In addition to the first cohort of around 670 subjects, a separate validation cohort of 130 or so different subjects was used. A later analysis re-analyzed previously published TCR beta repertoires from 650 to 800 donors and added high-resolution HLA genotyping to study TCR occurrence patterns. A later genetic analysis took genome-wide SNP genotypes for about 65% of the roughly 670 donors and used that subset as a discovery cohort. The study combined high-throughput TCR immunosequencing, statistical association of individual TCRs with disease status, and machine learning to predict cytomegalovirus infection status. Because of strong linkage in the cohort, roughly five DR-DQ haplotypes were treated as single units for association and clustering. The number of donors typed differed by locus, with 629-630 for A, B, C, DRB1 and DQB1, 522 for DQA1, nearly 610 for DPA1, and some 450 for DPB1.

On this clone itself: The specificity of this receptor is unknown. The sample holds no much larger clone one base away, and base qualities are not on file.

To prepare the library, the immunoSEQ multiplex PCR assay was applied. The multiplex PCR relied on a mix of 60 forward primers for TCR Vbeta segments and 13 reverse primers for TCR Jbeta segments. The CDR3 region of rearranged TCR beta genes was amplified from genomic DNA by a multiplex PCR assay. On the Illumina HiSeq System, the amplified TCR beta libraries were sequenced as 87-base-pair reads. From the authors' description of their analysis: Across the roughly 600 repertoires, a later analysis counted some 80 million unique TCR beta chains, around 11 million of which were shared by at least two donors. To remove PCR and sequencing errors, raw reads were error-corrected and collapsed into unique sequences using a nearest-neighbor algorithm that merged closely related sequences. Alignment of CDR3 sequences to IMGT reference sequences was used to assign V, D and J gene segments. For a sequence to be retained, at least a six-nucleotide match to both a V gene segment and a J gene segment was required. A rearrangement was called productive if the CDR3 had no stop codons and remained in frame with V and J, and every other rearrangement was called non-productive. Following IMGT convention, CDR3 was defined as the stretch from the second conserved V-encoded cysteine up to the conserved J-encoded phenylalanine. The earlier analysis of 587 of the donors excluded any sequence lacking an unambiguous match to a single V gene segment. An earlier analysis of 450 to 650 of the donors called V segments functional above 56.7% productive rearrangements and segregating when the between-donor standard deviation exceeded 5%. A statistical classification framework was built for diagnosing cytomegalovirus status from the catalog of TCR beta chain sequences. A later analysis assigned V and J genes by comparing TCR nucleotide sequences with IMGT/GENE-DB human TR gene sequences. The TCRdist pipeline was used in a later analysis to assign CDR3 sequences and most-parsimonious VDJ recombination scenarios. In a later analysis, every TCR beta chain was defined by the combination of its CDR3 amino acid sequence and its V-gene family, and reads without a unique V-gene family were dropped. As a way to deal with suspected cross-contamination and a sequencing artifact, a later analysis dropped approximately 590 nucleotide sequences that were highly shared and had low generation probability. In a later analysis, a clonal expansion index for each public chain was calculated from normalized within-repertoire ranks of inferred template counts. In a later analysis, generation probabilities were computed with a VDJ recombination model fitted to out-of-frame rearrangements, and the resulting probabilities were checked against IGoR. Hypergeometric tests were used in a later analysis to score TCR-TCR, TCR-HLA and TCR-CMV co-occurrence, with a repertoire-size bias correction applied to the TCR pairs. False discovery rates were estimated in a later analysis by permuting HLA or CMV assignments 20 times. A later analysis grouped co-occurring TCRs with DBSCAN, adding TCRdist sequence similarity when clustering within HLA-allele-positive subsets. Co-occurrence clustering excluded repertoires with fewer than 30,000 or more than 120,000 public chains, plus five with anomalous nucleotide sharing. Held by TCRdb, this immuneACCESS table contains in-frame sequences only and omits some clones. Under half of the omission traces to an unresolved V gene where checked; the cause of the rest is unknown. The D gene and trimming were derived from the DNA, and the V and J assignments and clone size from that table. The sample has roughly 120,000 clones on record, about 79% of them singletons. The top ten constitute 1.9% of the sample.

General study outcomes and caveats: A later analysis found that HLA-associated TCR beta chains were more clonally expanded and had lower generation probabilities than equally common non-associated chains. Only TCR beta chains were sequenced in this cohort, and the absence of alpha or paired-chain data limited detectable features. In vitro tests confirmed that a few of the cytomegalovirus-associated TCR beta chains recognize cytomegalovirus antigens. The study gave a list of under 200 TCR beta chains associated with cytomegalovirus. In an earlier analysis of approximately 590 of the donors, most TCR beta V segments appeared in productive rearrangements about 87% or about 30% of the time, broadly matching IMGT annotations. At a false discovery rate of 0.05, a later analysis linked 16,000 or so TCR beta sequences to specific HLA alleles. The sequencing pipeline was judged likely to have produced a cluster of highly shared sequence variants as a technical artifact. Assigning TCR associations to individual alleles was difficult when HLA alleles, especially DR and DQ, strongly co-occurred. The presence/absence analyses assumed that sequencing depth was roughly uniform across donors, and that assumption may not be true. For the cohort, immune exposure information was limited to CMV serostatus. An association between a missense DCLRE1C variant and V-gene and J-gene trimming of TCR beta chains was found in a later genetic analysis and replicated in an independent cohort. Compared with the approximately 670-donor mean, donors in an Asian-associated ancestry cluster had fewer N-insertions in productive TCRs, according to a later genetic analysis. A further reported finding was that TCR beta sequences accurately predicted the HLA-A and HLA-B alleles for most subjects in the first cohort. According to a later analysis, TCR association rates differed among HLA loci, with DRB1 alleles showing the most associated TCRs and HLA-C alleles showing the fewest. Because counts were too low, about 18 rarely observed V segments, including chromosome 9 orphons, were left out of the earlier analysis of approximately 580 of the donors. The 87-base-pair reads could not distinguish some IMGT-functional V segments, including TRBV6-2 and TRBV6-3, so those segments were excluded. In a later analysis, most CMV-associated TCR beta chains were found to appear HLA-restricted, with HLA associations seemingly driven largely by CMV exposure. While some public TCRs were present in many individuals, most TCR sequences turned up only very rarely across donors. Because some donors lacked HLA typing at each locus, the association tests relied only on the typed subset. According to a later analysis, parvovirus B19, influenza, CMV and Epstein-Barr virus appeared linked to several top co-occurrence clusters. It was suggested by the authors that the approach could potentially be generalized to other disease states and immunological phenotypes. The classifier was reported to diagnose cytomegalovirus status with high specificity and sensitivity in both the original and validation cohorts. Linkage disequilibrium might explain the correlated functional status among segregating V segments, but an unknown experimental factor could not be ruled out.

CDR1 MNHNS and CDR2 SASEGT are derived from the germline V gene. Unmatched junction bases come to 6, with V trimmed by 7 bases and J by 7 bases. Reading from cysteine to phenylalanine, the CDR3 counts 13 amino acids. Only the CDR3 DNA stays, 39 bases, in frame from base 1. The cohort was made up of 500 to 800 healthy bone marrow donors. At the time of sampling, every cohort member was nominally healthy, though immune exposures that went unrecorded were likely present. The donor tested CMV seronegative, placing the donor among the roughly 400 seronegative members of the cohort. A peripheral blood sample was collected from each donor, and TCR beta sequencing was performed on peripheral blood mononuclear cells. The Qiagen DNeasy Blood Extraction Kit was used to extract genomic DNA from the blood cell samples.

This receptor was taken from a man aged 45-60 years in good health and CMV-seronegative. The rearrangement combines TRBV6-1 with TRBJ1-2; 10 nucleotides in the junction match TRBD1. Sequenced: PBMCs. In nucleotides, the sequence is TGTGCCAGCAACGAGGGACAGGGGTTTGGCTACACCTTC. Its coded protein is CASNEGQGFGYTF.